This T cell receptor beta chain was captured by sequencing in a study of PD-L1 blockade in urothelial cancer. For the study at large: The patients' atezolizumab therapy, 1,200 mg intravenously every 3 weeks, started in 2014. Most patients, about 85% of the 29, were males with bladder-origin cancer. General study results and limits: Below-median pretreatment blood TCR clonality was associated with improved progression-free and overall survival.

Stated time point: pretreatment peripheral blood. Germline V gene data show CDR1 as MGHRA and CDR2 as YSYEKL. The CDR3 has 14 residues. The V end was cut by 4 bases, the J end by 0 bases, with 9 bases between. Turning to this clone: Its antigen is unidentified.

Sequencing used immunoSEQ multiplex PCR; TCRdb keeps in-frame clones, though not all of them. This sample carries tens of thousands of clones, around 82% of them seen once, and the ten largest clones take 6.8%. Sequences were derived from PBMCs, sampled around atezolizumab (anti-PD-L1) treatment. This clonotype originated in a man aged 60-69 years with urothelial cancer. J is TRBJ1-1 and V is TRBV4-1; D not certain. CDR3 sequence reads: CASSLSAVNTEAFF. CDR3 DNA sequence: TGCGCCAGCAGCCTATCTGCGGTGAACACTGAAGCTTTCTTT.